The 19 T cell receptor beta chains listed next were all sequenced from one sample in a study of T cells in women clearing cervical HPV infection. The assay was immunoSEQ multiplex PCR, and TCRdb's table has in-frame clones only and misses some. In total, the table holds about 39,000 clones. Sequenced material: blood buffy coat. The receptor set was obtained from a woman aged 18-70 years with a cervical HPV16 infection that either progressed to CIN3+ or cleared (not recorded which).

The covered CDR3 bases are TGTGCCAGCAGCTTACCAGCGGACTACGAC. Translated: CASSLPADYD. From start to end, the CDR3 is CASSLPADYDYTF. V gene TRBV7-9 combines with J gene TRBJ1-2, with D unresolved. The read finishes 3 residues shy of the CDR3 end, and the germline J gene is used to complete it. The CDR3 has 13 residues. Per germline, CDR1 SEHNR and CDR2 FQNEAQ (reference sequence).

On this clone itself: The CDR3 end falls 3 residues outside the read, so it is completed with the germline J gene. The chain carries TRBV5-6 and TRBJ1-2; 9 bases agree with TRBD1. The J segment lost 5 bases and the V segment lost 6 bases, leaving 8 bases of the junction unmatched. CDR3 length: 14 amino acids. In germline, CDR1 is SGHDT, CDR2 YYEEEE. The CDR3 here is CASTRDRAPYGYTF. CDR3 DNA (partial): TGTGCCAGCACCCGGGACAGGGCGCCTTATGGC.

As concerns this clone: The CDR3 end is not reached by the read, which stops 3 residues before it; the germline J gene fills it in. V gene TRBV5-6 combines with J gene TRBJ2-5; 7 bases agree with TRBD1. Germline trimming cut 2 bases from V and 5 bases from J; bases unmatched to any gene: 9. The CDR3 loop spans 15 amino acids. Germline CDR1 SGHDT, CDR2 YYEEEE. CDR3 residues: CASSFPTGSLETQYF. The part of the CDR3 DNA that was read is TGTGCCAGCAGCTTCCCGACAGGGAGCTTGGAGACC.

As for this clone: The sequenced fragment ends 3 residues before the CDR3 boundary, so the rest is inferred from the germline J gene. The chain recombines TRBV5-1 with TRBJ2-5; 11 nucleotides agree with TRBD1. After removal of 0 bases from V and 4 bases from J, the junction contained 2 bases not matched to a gene. Germline V gives CDR1 SGHRS, CDR2 YFSETQ. The length of the CDR3 is 15 residues. The DNA read from the CDR3 is TGCGCCAGCAGCTTGGGCGGACAGGGGGCAGAGACC. Translating gives CASSLGGQGAET. The CDR3 in full is CASSLGGQGAETQYF.

Remarks on this clone: The read finishes 3 residues shy of the CDR3 end, and the germline J gene is used to complete it. The V call is TRBV7-9, the J call TRBJ1-2; 7 bases line up with TRBD1. CDR1 and CDR2 (germline): SEHNR, FQNEAQ (reference sequence). This CDR3 has 15 amino acids. Partial CDR3 DNA: TGTGCCAGCAGCCGTCCGTTGGACAGGAGAAATGAC. Encoded protein: CASSRPLDRRND. The CDR3 reads in full as CASSRPLDRRNDYTF.

With regard to this clone: The observed sequence ends 3 residues before the CDR3 terminus, with the missing tail filled in from the germline J gene. This chain uses TRBV5-4 with TRBJ2-7; possible D gene TRBD1, 6 bases. The CDR3 is 13 amino acids. Germline V CDR1 and CDR2: SGHNT, YYREEE (reference sequence). V lost 7 bases and J 5 bases, leaving 16 bases between the germline ends. The covered CDR3 bases are TGTGCCAGCTCCAATGCTGGGGGCCACGAG. This translates into CASSNAGGHE. From start to end, the CDR3 is CASSNAGGHEQYF.

As to this clone: Sequencing ends 3 residues short of the CDR3 end; the germline J gene provides the rest. This rearrangement joins TRBV2 to TRBJ2-1; unclear D gene. Trimming stripped 5 bases from V and 5 bases from J, with 7 bases between. The CDR3 spans 12 residues. Germline values: CDR1 SNHLY, CDR2 FYNNEI. The sequenced part of the CDR3 DNA is TGTGCCAGCAGTCAAAGGGACAATGAG. Protein: CASSQRDNE. In full, the CDR3 reads CASSQRDNEQFF.

CDR3 amino acids: CATRPSGSTDTQYF. Partial CDR3 DNA: TGTGCCACCAGACCTAGCGGTAGCACAGATACG. The chain couples TRBV24-1 to TRBJ2-3; 7 bases line up with TRBD2. The read terminates 3 residues before the CDR3 end, so the remaining end is supplied by the germline J gene. Germline V gene lookup returns CDR1 KGHDR and CDR2 SFDVKD. V shed 7 bases and J 0 bases; nucleotides not matched to a gene: 3. The CDR3 covers 14 residues.

Worth noting for this clone: The read gets to within 3 residues of the CDR3 end, and the germline J gene fills in the rest. This sequence joins TRBV11-3 and TRBJ2-1; a possible D gene is TRBD1 (5 bases). The germline CDR1 and CDR2 sequences are SGHNT and YENEEA. V lost 1 base, J lost 5 bases, and 12 bases lay in between. The CDR3 extends over 15 amino acids. The CDR3 spells CASSLGRGPNNEQFF. The CDR3 DNA, read in part, is TGTGCCAGCAGCTTAGGTAGGGGCCCAAACAATGAG.

For this clone: The read gets to within 3 residues of the CDR3 end, and the germline J gene fills in the rest. J is TRBJ2-2 and V is TRBV28, with D possibly matching TRBD1 (5 bases). Germline assignment: CDR1 MDHEN and CDR2 SYDVKM. The CDR3 spans 14 residues. The CDR3 reads CASSFPSGANVLFF. The CDR3 bases that were read are TGTGCCAGCAGTTTTCCCTCTGGGGCCAACGTG.

Details on this clone: The read finishes 3 residues shy of the CDR3 end, and the germline J gene is used to complete it. This chain joins TRBV7-9 and TRBJ1-4; D ambiguous. Looked up from germline, CDR1 is SEHNR and CDR2 is FQNEAQ (reference sequence). V was cut by 6 bases and J by 8 bases, with 10 bases left in between. The CDR3 loop spans 12 amino acids. Here the CDR3 reads CASSEGGEKLFF. CDR3 DNA (partial): TGTGCCAGCAGTGAGGGCGGGGAAAAA.

Points on this clone: The CDR3 is cut off 3 residues early in the read; its end comes from the germline J gene. The chain carries TRBV19 and TRBJ1-2; D is ambiguous. The germline V gene has CDR1 LNHDA and CDR2 SQIVND (reference sequence). The CDR3 runs to 15 residues. The CDR3 loop reads CASSRLAGGSYDYTF. The CDR3 DNA, read in part, is TGTGCCAGTAGTCGCTTAGCGGGAGGTTCTTACGAC.

In regard to this clone: The read gets to within 3 residues of the CDR3 end, and the germline J gene fills in the rest. This chain links TRBV19 with TRBJ1-2; no clear D. Germline CDR1 reads LNHDA; CDR2 reads SQIVND (reference sequence). The CDR3 extends over 15 amino acids. CDR3 sequence reads: CASRQGGLAGNDYTF. The part of the CDR3 DNA that was read is TGTGCCAGTAGGCAAGGCGGACTAGCTGGAAATGAC.

As concerns this clone: The sequenced fragment ends 3 residues before the CDR3 boundary, so the rest is inferred from the germline J gene. This chain uses TRBV25-1 with TRBJ2-1, with D perhaps matching TRBD2 (6 bases). The V end lost 9 bases, the J end lost 3 bases, and 12 bases lay between the germline ends. The CDR3 has 13 amino acids. Looked up from germline, CDR1 is MGHDK and CDR2 is SYGVNS. The CDR3 spells CARALAFYNEQFF. CDR3 DNA (partial): TGTGCCAGGGCACTAGCCTTCTACAATGAG.

A word on this clone: The read terminates 3 residues before the CDR3 end, so the remaining end is supplied by the germline J gene. The chain recombines TRBV5-1 with TRBJ2-7; 15 bases are a match to TRBD2. The ends lost 3 bases at V and 2 bases at J; junction bases unmatched: 3. This CDR3 has 16 amino acids. The germline V gene encodes CDR1 SGHRS and CDR2 YFSETQ. CDR3 bases read: TGCGCCAGCAGCTACGGGACTAGCGGGAGGACCTACGAG. It yields the protein CASSYGTSGRTYE. In full, the CDR3 is CASSYGTSGRTYEQYF.

Concerning this clone: Sequencing ends 3 residues short of the CDR3 end; the germline J gene provides the rest. The chain combines TRBV20-1 with TRBJ2-4, with 8 bases that match TRBD2. The CDR3 consists of 15 residues. Germline-derived CDR1 and CDR2 are DFQATT and SNEGSKA (reference sequence). Trimming at V came to 5 bases and at J to 1 base, leaving 7 bases not matched to a gene. Partial CDR3 DNA: TGCAGTGCTGGCCCCCGGGGGGGGGCCAAAAACATT. Translation gives CSAGPRGGAKNI. From start to end, the CDR3 is CSAGPRGGAKNIQYF.

The CDR3 spells CASSGAGGFNMNTEAFF. The sequenced CDR3 bases are TGTGCCAGCAGTGGGGCGGGGGGGTTTAACATGAACACTGAA. The chain uses TRBV2 and TRBJ1-1, with a possible D match to TRBD1 (5 bases). The read comes to an end 3 residues before the CDR3 does, leaving the germline J gene to fill in the end. This CDR3 has 17 residues. Germline CDR1 reads SNHLY; CDR2 reads FYNNEI. The V end lost 4 bases, the J end lost 0 bases, and 18 bases lay between the germline ends.

A word on this clone: The sequence runs out 3 residues before the end of the CDR3; the remainder is reconstructed from the germline J gene. The J gene is TRBJ2-1, the V gene TRBV7-6; D gene uncertain. This CDR3 has 13 residues. Germline V gene data show CDR1 as SGHVS and CDR2 as FNYEAQ. The V end lost 4 bases, the J end lost 9 bases, and 13 bases lay between the germline ends. CDR3 residues: CASSSLSWAEQFF. The CDR3 DNA, read in part, is TGTGCCAGCAGCTCGCTCTCGTGGGCTGAG.

Comments on this clone: The read terminates 3 residues before the CDR3 end, so the remaining end is supplied by the germline J gene. This chain connects TRBV19 to TRBJ2-4; D call uncertain. Germline CDR1 is LNHDA and CDR2 is SQIVND (reference sequence). CDR3 length: 11 amino acids. CDR3 sequence reads: CASSAGSGQYF. The CDR3 bases that were read are TGTGCCAGTAGTGCCGGGTCCGGT.